This TCR beta chain emerged from a study of T-cell memory formation after mild COVID-19. About the research overall: Clusters of TCRs were largely donor specific.

With constant-segment primers, 5'RACE yielded cDNA libraries of TCR alpha and TCR beta that carried sample barcodes and UMIs. TCRdb re-derived calls from the 5' RACE reads in MiXCR, one entry per CDR3 protein. The sample includes 250,000 to 350,000 distinct CDR3 sequences, around 15% of them seen just once. Germline V CDR1 and CDR2: SGDLS, YYNGEE. V lost 3 bases, J lost 9 bases, and 19 bases lay in between. The CDR3 spans 15 residues. The J gene is TRBJ2-4, the V gene TRBV9, with D possibly called TRBD1 or TRBD2 (5 bases each). The sequencing input was PBMCs or a T cell subset sorted from them (not recorded which). The source is a man between 18 and 29 years old who had mild COVID-19 (a few samples of this study predate the infection). Cell type and time point are not known. The CDR3, as DNA: TGTGCCAGCAGCGGCTCCGGTGAGGGGTGGGCCATTCAGTACTTC. This encodes CASSGSGEGWAIQYF.